This T cell receptor beta chain was captured by sequencing in a study of blood T cell repertoires in COVID-19. Produced via immunoSEQ multiplex PCR; TCRdb's table is partial and in-frame only. The sample has about 240,000 clones, around 88% seen once. The trim removed 1 base at V and 1 base at J, leaving 6 bases unmatched. CDR1 is SEHNR, CDR2 FQNEAQ, per germline (reference sequence). The CDR3 has 16 residues. In assigning cohorts, the study relied on participant-reported clinical history. The sequencing input was PBMCs or T cells enriched from blood (not recorded which). The chain links TRBV7-9 to TRBJ2-7; TRBD1 matches 8 bases. The TCR was taken from a young woman who had recovered from COVID-19. CDR3 sequence: CASSLGRQGSSYEQYF. CDR3 coding DNA: TGTGCCAGCAGCTTAGGCCGACAGGGGTCTTCCTACGAGCAGTACTTC.